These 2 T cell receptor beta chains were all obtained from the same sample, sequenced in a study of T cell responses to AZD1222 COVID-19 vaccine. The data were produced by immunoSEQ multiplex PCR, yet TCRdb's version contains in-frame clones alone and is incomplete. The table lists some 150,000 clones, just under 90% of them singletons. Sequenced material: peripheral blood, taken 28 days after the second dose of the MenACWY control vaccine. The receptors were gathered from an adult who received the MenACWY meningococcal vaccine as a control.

CDR3 region: CASSLADSNYGYTF. The CDR3 nucleotides are TGTGCCAGCTCACTTGCGGACTCTAACTATGGCTACACCTTC. The gene calls are TRBV18 and TRBJ1-2; D gene unclear. Germline V gives CDR1 KGHSH, CDR2 LQKENI. V gave up 4 bases and J gave up 0 bases, with 9 bases separating them. The CDR3 extends over 14 amino acids.

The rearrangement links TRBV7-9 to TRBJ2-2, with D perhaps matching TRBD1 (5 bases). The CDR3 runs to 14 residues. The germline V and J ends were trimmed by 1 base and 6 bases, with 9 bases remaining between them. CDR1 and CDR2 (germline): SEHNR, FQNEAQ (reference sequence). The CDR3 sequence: CASSLGGASGELFF. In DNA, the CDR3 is TGTGCCAGCAGCTTAGGGGGCGCGTCCGGGGAGCTGTTTTTT.